One and the same sample provided the 18 T cell receptor beta chains below, sequenced in a study of OX40 agonist ivuxolimab in advanced cancers. Using immunoSEQ multiplex PCR, the repertoire was profiled, and TCRdb retains in-frame clones only, with some absent. The sample has 48,000 or so clones; 70% to 85% are singletons. Sample: CD4+ or CD8+ T cells sorted from blood, taken in a trial of the OX40 agonist ivuxolimab. The receptors were sampled from an adult with an advanced solid tumor such as melanoma, head and neck, liver or kidney cancer.

This clone was counted a few times. The chain joins TRBV14 to TRBJ1-4; D might be TRBD1 (6 bases). Per the germline V gene, CDR1 is SGHDN and CDR2 is FVKESK. Trimming removed 1 base from V and 9 bases from J, with 15 bases in between. This CDR3 spans 15 amino acids. The CDR3: CASSQGRGRSQKLFF. The CDR3 nucleotides are TGTGCCAGCAGCCAAGGCAGGGGCCGTTCCCAAAAACTGTTTTTT.

The V call is TRBV4-1, the J call TRBJ1-5; weak D call: TRBD1 (5 bases). V was clipped by 6 bases and J by 0 bases, with 12 bases between them. The CDR3 is 15 amino acids. The germline V gene has CDR1 MGHRA and CDR2 YSYEKL. CDR3 in DNA: TGCGCCAGCAGACCCGAAGGGACTAGCAATCAGCCCCAGCATTTT. Residues: CASRPEGTSNQPQHF.

The chain has TRBV25-1 and TRBJ2-2, with 8 bases lining up with TRBD1. The CDR3 contains 14 residues. V lost 5 bases, J lost 6 bases, and 5 bases stayed unmatched. Germline V gives CDR1 MGHDK, CDR2 SYGVNS. The CDR3 DNA follows: TGTGCCAGCAGTCCGGACAGGGCATCCGGGGAGCTGTTTTTT. Protein product: CASSPDRASGELFF.

This clone showed up just a few times. The rearrangement links TRBV4-1 to TRBJ1-1; 10 nucleotides agree with TRBD1. V gave up 0 bases and J gave up 7 bases; unmatched junction bases: 14. The CDR3 extends over 18 amino acids. Germline-derived CDR1 and CDR2 are MGHRA and YSYEKL. CDR3 nucleotide sequence: TGCGCCAGCAGCCAAGATAATTCGGGGACAGGGGTTTTGGTTGAAGCTTTCTTT. Its protein product is CASSQDNSGTGVLVEAFF.

The chain joins TRBV28 to TRBJ1-1; 9 bases fit TRBD1. The J segment lost 1 base and the V segment lost 5 bases, leaving 17 bases of the junction unmatched. Germline CDR1 MDHEN, CDR2 SYDVKM. The CDR3 consists of 19 residues. The CDR3 DNA reads as TGTGCCAGCAGTCCAACTACTTCAGACAGGGGGAGAGGGAACACTGAAGCTTTCTTT. Amino acids: CASSPTTSDRGRGNTEAFF.

The CDR3 spells CASGRPGSYTF. DNA of the CDR3: TGTGCCAGCGGCCGGCCGGGGAGCTACACCTTC. The chain couples TRBV6-5 to TRBJ1-2; D is unclear. V shed 8 bases and J shed 9 bases, with 13 bases lying between them. CDR1 and CDR2 (germline): MNHEY, SVGAGI. The CDR3 runs 11 residues.

The V and J genes are TRBV28 and TRBJ2-7, with D possibly matching TRBD1 (6 bases). The germline V and J ends were trimmed by 7 bases and 3 bases, with 19 bases remaining between them. CDR3 length equals 15 residues. Germline assignment: CDR1 MDHEN and CDR2 SYDVKM. DNA for the CDR3: TGTGCCAGCACGCGTCCTACAGGGTACGGCTACGAGCAGTACTTC. Amino acid sequence: CASTRPTGYGYEQYF.

The rearrangement uses TRBV2 and TRBJ2-5, with D perhaps matching TRBD2 (5 bases). V shed 6 bases and J shed 0 bases, with 5 bases lying between them. Germline V gene sequence: CDR1 SNHLY, CDR2 FYNNEI. CDR3 length: 12 amino acids. This CDR3 reads CASRRDQETQYF. The CDR3 nucleotides are TGTGCCAGCAGGAGGGACCAAGAGACCCAGTACTTC.

This clone showed up just once. The chain links TRBV2 to TRBJ2-7, with D perhaps matching TRBD2 (5 bases). The V gene lost 9 bases and the J gene lost 0 bases, with 15 bases spanning the gap. The CDR3 contains 14 residues. Germline V gene lookup returns CDR1 SNHLY and CDR2 FYNNEI. CDR3 protein: CASKLISGSYEQYF. The CDR3 DNA reads as TGTGCCAGTAAACTTATAAGCGGCTCCTACGAGCAGTACTTC.

J is TRBJ2-2 and V is TRBV18; TRBD1 aligns across 9 bases. There are 15 residues in the CDR3. Looked up from germline, CDR1 is KGHSH and CDR2 is LQKENI. With V trimmed by 3 bases and J by 7 bases, 6 bases remained unmatched. The CDR3 bases are TGTGCCAGCTCACCTGGGGACAGGGATCACGGGGAGCTGTTTTTT. It codes for CASSPGDRDHGELFF.

The rearrangement uses TRBV7-8 and TRBJ1-3, with 8 bases identical to TRBD1. The CDR3 is 20 residues long. Trimming cost V 2 bases and J 3 bases; bases outside gene matches: 18. Germline V gives CDR1 SGHVS, CDR2 FQNEAQ. The CDR3: CASSLLLQGAKGSGGNTIYF. DNA for the CDR3: TGTGCCAGCAGCTTATTACTCCAGGGGGCTAAAGGGTCAGGTGGAAACACCATATATTTT.

The V and J genes are TRBV11-2 and TRBJ1-1; no clear D. This CDR3 spans 14 amino acids. Germline-derived CDR1 and CDR2 are SGHAT and FQNNGV. V was trimmed by 5 bases and J by 4 bases, leaving 14 bases between them. CDR3 sequence reads: CASSLTFLGTEAFF. The CDR3 DNA follows: TGTGCCAGCAGCCTGACATTCTTGGGCACTGAAGCTTTCTTT.

The chain uses TRBV5-5 and TRBJ2-1; the D call may be TRBD1 or TRBD2 (5 bases each). Trimming cost V 0 bases and J 8 bases, with 15 bases left between them. The CDR3 is made up of 15 amino acids. Germline values: CDR1 SGHKS, CDR2 YYEKEE (reference sequence). CDR3 loop: CASSLEGRHGHEQFF. The CDR3 coding sequence is TGTGCCAGCAGCTTGGAGGGGAGACACGGACATGAGCAGTTCTTC. The complete variable domain, with remaining parts taken from reference TRBV5-5 and TRBJ2-1, reads DAGVTQSPTHLIKTRGQQVTLRCSPISGHKSVSWYQQVLGQGPQFIFQYYEKEERGRGNFPDRFSARQFPNYSSELNVNALLLGDSALYLCASSLEGRHGHEQFFGPGTRLTVL.

The V call is TRBV7-3, the J call TRBJ2-2; unclear D gene. The germline CDR1 and CDR2 sequences are SGHTA and FQGTGA. The CDR3 has 12 residues. The V gene lost 5 bases and the J gene lost 7 bases, with 8 bases spanning the gap. CDR3 DNA sequence: TGTGCCAGCAGCCCCGGCATCGGGGAGCTGTTTTTT. Amino acids: CASSPGIGELFF.

This chain connects TRBV18 to TRBJ1-1; D uncertain. This CDR3 contains 14 residues. V was shortened by 2 bases and J by 4 bases, with 11 bases between the two germline ends. The germline V gene has CDR1 KGHSH and CDR2 LQKENI. In nucleotides, the CDR3 is TGTGCCAGCTCACCAGACTCCCTGGCCACTGAAGCTTTCTTT. It codes for CASSPDSLATEAFF.

This clone was detected a few times. This chain connects TRBV10-3 to TRBJ2-7; D is undetermined. The germline V and J ends were trimmed by 6 bases and 1 base, with 13 bases remaining between them. Germline V gene lookup returns CDR1 ENHRY and CDR2 SYGVKD. The CDR3 covers 14 residues. CDR3 nucleotide sequence: TGTGCCATCAGGGACGGAAGCTTATCCTACGAGCAGTACTTC. Its protein is CAIRDGSLSYEQYF.

The chain joins TRBV7-2 to TRBJ2-1; 10 nucleotides line up with TRBD2. The CDR3 runs 15 residues. CDR1 and CDR2 from the germline V gene are SGHTA and FQGNSA. V lost 5 bases, J lost 4 bases, and 5 bases stayed unmatched. In DNA form, the CDR3 reads TGTGCCAGCAGCCCGGGACTAGCGCGTTACAATGAGCAGTTCTTC. It is translated as CASSPGLARYNEQFF.

The chain couples TRBV5-1 to TRBJ1-3; no definite D call. The CDR3 runs to 14 residues. Germline V lookup: CDR1 SGHRS, CDR2 YFSETQ. The V end was cut by 3 bases, the J end by 1 base, with 8 bases between. The CDR3 sequence is CASSSTDSGNTIYF. The CDR3 DNA follows: TGCGCCAGCAGCTCCACAGATTCTGGAAACACCATATATTTT.